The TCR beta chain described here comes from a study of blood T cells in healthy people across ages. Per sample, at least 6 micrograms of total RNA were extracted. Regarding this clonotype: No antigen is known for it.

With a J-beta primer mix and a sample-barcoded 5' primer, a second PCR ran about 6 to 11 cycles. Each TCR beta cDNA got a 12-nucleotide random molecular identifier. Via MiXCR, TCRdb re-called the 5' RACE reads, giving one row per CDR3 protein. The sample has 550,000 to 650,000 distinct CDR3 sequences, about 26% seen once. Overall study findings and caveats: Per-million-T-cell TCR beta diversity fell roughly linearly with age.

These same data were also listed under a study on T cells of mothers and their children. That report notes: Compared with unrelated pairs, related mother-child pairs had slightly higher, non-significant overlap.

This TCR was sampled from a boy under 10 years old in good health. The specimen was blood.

The CDR3 bases are TGCAGTGCTATCCAAACAGGGGTTGACTATGGCTACACCTTC. Its protein is CSAIQTGVDYGYTF. The chain is built from TRBV20-1 and TRBJ1-2; 7 bases agree with TRBD1. There are 14 residues in the CDR3. Germline V lookup: CDR1 DFQATT, CDR2 SNEGSKA (reference sequence). The J segment lost 3 bases and the V segment lost 4 bases, leaving 8 bases of the junction unmatched.